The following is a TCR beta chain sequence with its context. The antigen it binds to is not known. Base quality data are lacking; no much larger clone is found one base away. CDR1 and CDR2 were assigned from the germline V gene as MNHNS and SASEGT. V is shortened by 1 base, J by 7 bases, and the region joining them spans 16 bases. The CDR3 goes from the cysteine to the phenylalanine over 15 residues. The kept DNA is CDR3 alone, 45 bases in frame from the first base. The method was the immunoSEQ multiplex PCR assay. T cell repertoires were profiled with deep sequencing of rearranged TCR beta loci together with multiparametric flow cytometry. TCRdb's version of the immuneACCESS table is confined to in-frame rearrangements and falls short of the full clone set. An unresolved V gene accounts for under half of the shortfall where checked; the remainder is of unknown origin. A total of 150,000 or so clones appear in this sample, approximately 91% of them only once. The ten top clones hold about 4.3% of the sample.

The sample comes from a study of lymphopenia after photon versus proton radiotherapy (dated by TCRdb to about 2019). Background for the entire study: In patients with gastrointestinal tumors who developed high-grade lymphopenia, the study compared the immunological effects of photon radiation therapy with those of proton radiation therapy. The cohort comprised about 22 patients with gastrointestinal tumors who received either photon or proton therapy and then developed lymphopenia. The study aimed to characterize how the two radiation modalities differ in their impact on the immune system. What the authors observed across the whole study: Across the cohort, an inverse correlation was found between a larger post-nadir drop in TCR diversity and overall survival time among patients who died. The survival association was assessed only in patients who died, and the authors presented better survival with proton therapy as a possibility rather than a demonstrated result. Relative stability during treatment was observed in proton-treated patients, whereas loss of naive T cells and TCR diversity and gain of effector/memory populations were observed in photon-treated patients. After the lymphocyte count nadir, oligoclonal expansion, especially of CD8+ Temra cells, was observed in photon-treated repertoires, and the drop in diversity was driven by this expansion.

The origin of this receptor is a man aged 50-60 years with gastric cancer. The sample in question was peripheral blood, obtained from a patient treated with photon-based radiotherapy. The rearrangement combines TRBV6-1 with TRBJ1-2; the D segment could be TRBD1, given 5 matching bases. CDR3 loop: CASSEGPGRASGYTF. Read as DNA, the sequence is TGTGCCAGCAGTGAAGGCCCTGGCAGGGCCTCTGGCTACACCTTC.